The TCR beta chain described here comes from a study of identical twins. General study points: Reduced insertions were recorded for abundant cord blood beta clonotypes, with no such pattern in memory repertoires.

Germline V gives CDR1 SEHNR, CDR2 FQNEAQ (reference sequence). The germline V and J ends were trimmed by 0 bases and 9 bases, with 12 bases remaining between them. This CDR3 spans 14 amino acids. Via MiXCR, TCRdb re-called the 5' RACE reads, giving one row per CDR3 protein. The data contain hundreds of thousands of distinct CDR3 sequences, 5.5% to 7.5% of them singletons. This clonotype has a handful of counts. What it binds is not known. Material: naive T cells sorted from blood. The gene calls are TRBV7-9 and TRBJ2-1; possibly TRBD2 for D (5 bases). The receptor was isolated from a man younger than 30 in good health. CDR3 in amino acids: CASSLAGEFGEQFF. The CDR3 DNA sequence: TGTGCCAGCAGCTTAGCGGGAGAGTTCGGTGAGCAGTTCTTC.